This TCR beta chain was sequenced for a study of blood T cell repertoires in COVID-19. In germline, CDR1 is SGDLS, CDR2 YYNGEE. The CDR3 contains 16 residues. The V end lost 3 bases, the J end lost 3 bases, and 13 bases lay between the germline ends. This clone was counted ten times or more. Authors' methods: Nucleated cell counts were estimated from reference gene primer amplification. Profiled with immunoSEQ multiplex PCR; TCRdb holds only in-frame clones, not every one. The V and J calls and clone size are taken from that table; D and trimming were inferred from the DNA. The sample includes about 190,000 clones, 80% to 95% of them seen just once.

The chain uses TRBV9 and TRBJ2-6; maybe TRBD2 (5 bases). The source is a man aged 45-65 years with acute or convalescent COVID-19. The sequenced material came from peripheral blood. DNA of the CDR3: TGTGCCAGCAGCGAAAACAAGGACTTTGGGGCCAACGTCCTGACTTTC. Amino acid sequence: CASSENKDFGANVLTF.